Below are 28 T cell receptor beta chains sequenced from a single sample in a study of brain T cells in children with intractable seizures. Here immunoSEQ multiplex PCR was the method, and the copy in TCRdb shows in-frame clones only, minus some. The table lists around 340,000 clones, more than 85% of them singletons, with about 6% in the top ten. Time point in this sample: blood from clinic visit 5 months post-surgery; TSC patient then seizure free. The specimen comprised peripheral blood, sampled 5 to 6 months after surgery. The origin of the receptors is a boy less than two years old with tuberous sclerosis and intractable seizures.

The V gene is TRBV11-2, the J gene TRBJ2-5; perhaps D is TRBD1 or TRBD2 (6 bases each). The CDR3 consists of 17 residues. Germline V lookup: CDR1 SGHAT, CDR2 FQNNGV. Trimming pared 7 bases from V and 2 bases from J, leaving 23 bases between. In DNA form, the CDR3 reads TGTGCCAGCACCCGGGGGTCAGGGGAGGATTTTCAAGAGACCCAGTACTTC. It codes for CASTRGSGEDFQETQYF.

The chain carries TRBV28 and TRBJ2-4, with D perhaps being TRBD1 or TRBD2 (5 bases each). Germline values: CDR1 MDHEN, CDR2 SYDVKM. Trimming removed 3 bases from V and 0 bases from J, with 15 bases in between. The CDR3 is 17 amino acids. The CDR3 nucleotides are TGTGCCAGCAGTTTTTACCGGGACGGATTAGCCAAAAACATTCAGTACTTC. Protein product: CASSFYRDGLAKNIQYF.

The CDR3 sequence is CASSLGQNTEAFF. In DNA, the CDR3 is TGTGCCAGCAGCTTGGGACAGAACACTGAAGCTTTCTTT. The chain combines TRBV7-2 with TRBJ1-1, with D possibly matching TRBD1 (6 bases). In germline, CDR1 is SGHTA, CDR2 FQGNSA. V shed 3 bases and J shed 1 base, with 6 bases lying between them. The length of the CDR3 is 13 residues.

The V call is TRBV7-3, the J call TRBJ1-4; the D is unclear. Per germline, CDR1 SGHTA and CDR2 FQGTGA. Between the trimmed V and J ends, which lost 3 bases and 3 bases, there was a span of 11 bases. The CDR3 runs 15 residues. Here the CDR3 reads CASSLDRAPNEKLFF. CDR3 nucleotides: TGTGCCAGCAGCTTGGACCGGGCGCCTAATGAAAAACTGTTTTTT.

In its sample, this clone was seen a few times. This chain connects TRBV28 to TRBJ1-2; a weak D match, TRBD1 (5 bases). V shed 4 bases and J shed 5 bases, with 17 bases lying between them. Germline CDR1 MDHEN, CDR2 SYDVKM. This CDR3 spans 15 amino acids. In DNA, the CDR3 is TGTGCCAGCAGTTCCCCCGGGGCCCGGGGGTATGGCTACACCTTC. As protein: CASSSPGARGYGYTF.

V and J are TRBV20-1 and TRBJ2-1; D remains unclear. Germline values: CDR1 DFQATT, CDR2 SNEGSKA (reference sequence). V lost 8 bases and J lost 0, with 5 bases in between. This CDR3 spans 11 amino acids. In DNA, the CDR3 is TGCAGTACCAGCTCCTACAATGAGCAGTTCTTC. Encoded protein: CSTSSYNEQFF.

This chain links TRBV11-2 with TRBJ2-1; possibly TRBD2 for D (5 bases). The CDR3 spans 14 residues. V was shortened by 8 bases and J by 4 bases, with 15 bases between the two germline ends. CDR1 and CDR2 from the germline V gene are SGHAT and FQNNGV. The CDR3: CASRGSGVYNEQFF. CDR3 in DNA: TGTGCCAGCCGCGGAAGCGGCGTATACAATGAGCAGTTCTTC.

This chain connects TRBV7-2 to TRBJ2-2; D is unclear. Germline V gene data show CDR1 as SGHTA and CDR2 as FQGNSA. The CDR3 covers 12 residues. With 5 bases removed from V and 5 bases from J, the gap between germline ends came to 6 bases. The CDR3 is CASSLSTGELFF. CDR3 DNA: TGTGCCAGCAGCCTATCAACCGGGGAGCTGTTTTTT.

The chain uses TRBV5-4 and TRBJ2-1, with unresolved D. CDR1 and CDR2 (germline): SGHNT, YYREEE (reference sequence). Trimming removed 4 bases at V and 2 bases at J, with 16 bases between. The CDR3 spans 16 residues. The CDR3 here is CASSPQGRPAYNEQFF. In DNA, the CDR3 is TGTGCCAGCAGCCCCCAAGGGCGGCCTGCCTACAATGAGCAGTTCTTC.

The chain recombines TRBV3-1 (or the pseudogene TRBV3-2) with TRBJ2-5; D gene uncertain. The CDR3 is 12 amino acids. Germline-derived CDR1 and CDR2 are LGHDT and YNNKEL (reference sequence). Trimming shortened V by 0 bases and J by 7 bases, and 6 bases separated the two germline ends. Here the CDR3 reads CASSQDPVTQYF. The CDR3 region has the DNA TGTGCCAGCAGCCAAGACCCAGTGACCCAGTACTTC.

The gene calls are TRBV23-1 and TRBJ1-6; a weak D match, TRBD1 (6 bases). TRBV23-1 is given ORF status, its function remaining uncertain. The CDR3 length is 15 residues. V lost 6 bases and J 5 bases, leaving 14 bases between the germline ends. The CDR3 region is CASSITRDNNSPLHF. The CDR3 DNA is TGCGCCAGCAGCATAACCCGGGACAATAATTCACCCCTCCACTTT.

The sample holds one count of this clone. The V call is TRBV5-5, the J call TRBJ1-5, with 7 bases matching TRBD1. CDR1 SGHKS and CDR2 YYEKEE come from the germline V gene (reference sequence). CDR3 length: 16 amino acids. The V segment lost 3 bases and the J segment 1 base; nucleotides outside the gene matches: 7. The CDR3 sequence: CASSSTGIVSNQPQHF. The CDR3 region has the DNA TGTGCCAGCAGCTCGACAGGGATTGTGAGCAATCAGCCCCAGCATTTT. The full variable domain, with the rest looked up from reference TRBV5-5 and TRBJ1-5, is DAGVTQSPTHLIKTRGQQVTLRCSPISGHKSVSWYQQVLGQGPQFIFQYYEKEERGRGNFPDRFSARQFPNYSSELNVNALLLGDSALYLCASSSTGIVSNQPQHFGDGTRLSIL.

V gene TRBV29-1 combines with J gene TRBJ2-3, with D uncertain. This CDR3 is 16 amino acids long. V was trimmed by 7 bases and J by 2 bases, leaving 22 bases between them. Germline V gene data show CDR1 as SQVTM and CDR2 as ANQGSEA. The CDR3 nucleotides read TGCAGCGGCGTCGCTGGATTTGAACAGCTCACAGATACGCAGTATTTT. Its protein product is CSGVAGFEQLTDTQYF.

The V call is TRBV6-5, the J call TRBJ2-7; 7 bases are shared with TRBD1. The CDR3 runs 14 residues. The V gene end was trimmed by 0 bases and the J gene end by 3 bases; junction bases not matched to a gene: 2. In germline, CDR1 is MNHEY, CDR2 SVGAGI. CDR3 DNA: TGTGCCAGCAGTTACTCCCCAGGGGGCTACGAGCAGTACTTC. It is translated as CASSYSPGGYEQYF.

The chain links TRBV4-1 to TRBJ1-4; a possible D gene is TRBD1 (5 bases). Trimming took 4 bases from V and 8 from J, leaving 17 bases between them. This CDR3 is 15 amino acids long. Germline assignment: CDR1 MGHRA and CDR2 YSYEKL. CDR3 DNA sequence: TGCGCCAGCAGCCCAATTGCCAGGTGGGACGAAAAACTGTTTTTT. Translation: CASSPIARWDEKLFF.

The chain carries TRBV10-3 and TRBJ1-3; D may be TRBD1 (5 bases). Trimming pared 0 bases from V and 5 bases from J, leaving 8 bases between. The CDR3 has 14 amino acids. The germline gives CDR1 ENHRY, CDR2 SYGVKD. The CDR3 DNA reads as TGTGCCATCAGTGAGTCGGGACGACGAAACACCATATATTTT. This codes for CAISESGRRNTIYF.

CDR3 bases: TGTGCCAGCAGCTTCGGGACTAGCGGGGGAAACGAGCAGTTCTTC. This gives the protein CASSFGTSGGNEQFF. V usage is TRBV11-2 and J usage is TRBJ2-1, with 14 nucleotides matching TRBD2. Trimming took 3 bases from V and 10 from J; bases not matched to a gene: 5. From germline, CDR1 is SGHAT and CDR2 FQNNGV. The CDR3 is 15 amino acids.

V and J are TRBV10-1 and TRBJ2-3, with 9 bases that match TRBD2. V was pared by 8 bases and J by 3 bases, with 9 bases of the junction left unmatched. Germline values: CDR1 WNHNN, CDR2 SYGVQD (reference sequence). The CDR3 contains 15 residues. As DNA, the CDR3 is TGCGCCAGCCAGGGTGGCGGGGGGGTTACAGATACGCAGTATTTT. This encodes CASQGGGGVTDTQYF.

This sequence joins TRBV5-1 and TRBJ1-2; no clear D. CDR1 and CDR2 from the germline V gene are SGHRS and YFSETQ. V lost 5 bases and J 7 bases, leaving 30 bases between the germline ends. The CDR3 contains 18 residues. As DNA, the CDR3 is TGCGCCAGCAGTGCCATCCCCCCGAATGTAGACCGGAGGCTTGGCTACACCTTC. Its translation: CASSAIPPNVDRRLGYTF.

The rearrangement links TRBV6-5 to TRBJ1-1, with D possibly being TRBD1 (6 bases). The V gene's germline CDR1 is MNHEY and CDR2 SVGAGI. The CDR3 is made up of 15 amino acids. Trimming took 10 bases from V and 1 from J, leaving 19 bases between them. The CDR3 here is CATTQEARGNTEAFF. CDR3 sequence (DNA): TGTGCCACCACCCAAGAGGCCAGGGGGAACACTGAAGCTTTCTTT.

The chain has TRBV5-6 and TRBJ2-7, with TRBD2 matching 9 bases. The CDR3 has 15 residues. Per the germline V gene, CDR1 is SGHDT and CDR2 is YYEEEE. After removal of 4 bases from V and 0 bases from J, the junction contained 5 bases not matched to a gene. CDR3 amino acids: CASSPGTSNSYEQYF. The CDR3 bases are TGTGCCAGCAGCCCCGGGACTAGCAACTCCTACGAGCAGTACTTC.

V and J are TRBV9 and TRBJ2-4; D uncertain. The length of the CDR3 is 16 residues. CDR1 SGDLS and CDR2 YYNGEE come from the germline V gene. V lost 4 bases, J lost 0 bases, and 14 bases lay in between. The CDR3 nucleotides read TGTGCCAGCAGCCCATCGGTGCCACTAGCCAAAAACATTCAGTACTTC. It specifies CASSPSVPLAKNIQYF.

The rearrangement links TRBV25-1 to TRBJ2-3, with D possibly TRBD1 on 5 matching bases. Germline CDR1 MGHDK, CDR2 SYGVNS. This CDR3 has 13 residues. Trimming took off 10 bases at V and 3 bases at J, with 14 bases between the two ends. This CDR3 reads CANLLAGTDTQYF. CDR3 nucleotide sequence: TGTGCCAACCTACTGGCAGGGACAGATACGCAGTATTTT. The full variable domain, its missing parts supplied by reference TRBV25-1 and TRBJ2-3, is EADIYQTPRYLVIGTGKKITLECSQTMGHDKMYWYQQDPGMELHLIHYSYGVNSTEKGDLSSESTVSRIRTEHFPLTLESARPSHTSQYLCANLLAGTDTQYFGPGTRLTVL.

The chain uses TRBV7-9 and TRBJ2-7; D perhaps matches TRBD1 (5 bases). Trimming shortened V by 2 bases and J by 2 bases, and 7 bases separated the two germline ends. The germline V gene encodes CDR1 SEHNR and CDR2 FQNEAQ (reference sequence). The CDR3 loop spans 13 amino acids. The CDR3 reads CASSLPGTYEQYF. The CDR3 coding sequence is TGTGCCAGCAGCTTACCAGGGACCTACGAGCAGTACTTC.

This clone has a count of ten or more. The CDR3 DNA is TGTGCCAGCAGCTTAAGCGGGACCTACAATGAGCAGTTCTTC. Translated: CASSLSGTYNEQFF. This chain links TRBV7-3 with TRBJ2-1; maybe TRBD2 (6 bases). CDR3 length: 14 amino acids. CDR1 and CDR2 from the germline V gene are SGHTA and FQGTGA. V lost 1 base and J lost 2, with 6 bases in between.

This clone was observed once. V usage is TRBV6-1 and J usage is TRBJ1-2; 7 bases align to TRBD1. The CDR3 length is 16 residues. J lost 0 bases, V lost 1 base, and 5 bases had no gene match. Per germline, CDR1 MNHNS and CDR2 SASEGT. The CDR3 nucleotides read TGTGCCAGCAGTGAAGGACAGGGACAAGCTAACTATGGCTACACCTTC. The encoded protein is CASSEGQGQANYGYTF.

The chain couples TRBV7-9 to TRBJ2-7, with 9 bases that match TRBD1. The CDR3 extends over 14 amino acids. In germline, CDR1 is SEHNR, CDR2 FQNEAQ (reference sequence). J lost 4 bases, V lost 5 bases, and 6 bases had no gene match. The CDR3 bases are TGTGCCAGCAGCCCACAGGGGGCGCATTACGAGCAGTACTTC. The encoded protein is CASSPQGAHYEQYF.

V and J are TRBV2 and TRBJ1-6; 7 positions match TRBD1. Germline assignment: CDR1 SNHLY and CDR2 FYNNEI. Germline trimming cut 7 bases from V and 0 bases from J; bases unmatched to any gene: 6. The CDR3 loop spans 16 amino acids. The DNA of the CDR3 is TGTGCCAGCACAGGACAGGAGAGCTCCTATAATTCACCCCTCCACTTT. It specifies CASTGQESSYNSPLHF. The full variable domain, its missing parts supplied by reference TRBV2 and TRBJ1-6, is EPEVTQTPSHQVTQMGQEVILRCVPISNHLYFYWYRQILGQKVEFLVSFYNNEISEKSEIFDDQFSVERPDGSNFTLKIRSTKLEDSAMYFCASTGQESSYNSPLHFGNGTRLTVT.